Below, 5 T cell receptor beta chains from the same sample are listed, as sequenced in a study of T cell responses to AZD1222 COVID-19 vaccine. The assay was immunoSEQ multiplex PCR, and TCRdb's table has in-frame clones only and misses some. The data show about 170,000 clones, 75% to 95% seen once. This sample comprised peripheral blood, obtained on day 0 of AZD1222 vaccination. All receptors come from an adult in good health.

CDR3 residues: CASSEVTGTGSEQYF. Written as DNA, the CDR3 is TGTGCCAGCAGTGAAGTTACCGGGACAGGGAGCGAGCAGTACTTC. This sequence joins TRBV6-1 and TRBJ2-7; 9 bases fit TRBD1. The CDR3 is made up of 15 amino acids. J was trimmed by 6 bases and V by 1 base; bases with no gene match: 7. Looked up from germline, CDR1 is MNHNS and CDR2 is SASEGT.

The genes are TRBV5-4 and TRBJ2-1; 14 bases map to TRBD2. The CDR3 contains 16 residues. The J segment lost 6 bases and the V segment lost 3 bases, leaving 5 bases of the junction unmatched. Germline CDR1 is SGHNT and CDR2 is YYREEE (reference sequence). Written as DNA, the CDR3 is TGTGCCAGCAGCTGGGGACTAGCGGGAGTAAGCAATGAGCAGTTCTTC. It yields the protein CASSWGLAGVSNEQFF.

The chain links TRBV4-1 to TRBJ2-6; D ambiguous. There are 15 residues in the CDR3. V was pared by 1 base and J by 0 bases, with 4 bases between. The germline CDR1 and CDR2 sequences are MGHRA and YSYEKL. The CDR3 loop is CASSQVSSGANVLTF. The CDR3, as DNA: TGCGCCAGCAGCCAAGTCAGCTCTGGGGCCAACGTCCTGACTTTC.

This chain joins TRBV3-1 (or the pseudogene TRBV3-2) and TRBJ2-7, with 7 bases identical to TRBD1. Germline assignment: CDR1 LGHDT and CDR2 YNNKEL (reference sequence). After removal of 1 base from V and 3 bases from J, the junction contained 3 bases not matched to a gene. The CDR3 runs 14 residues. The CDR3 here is CASSQARGLYEQYF. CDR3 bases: TGTGCCAGCAGCCAAGCGAGGGGGCTCTACGAGCAGTACTTC.

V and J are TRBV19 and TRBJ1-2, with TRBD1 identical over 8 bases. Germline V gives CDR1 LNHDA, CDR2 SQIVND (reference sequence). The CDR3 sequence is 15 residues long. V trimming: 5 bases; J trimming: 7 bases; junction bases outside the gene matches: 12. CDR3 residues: CASSGGPGGAVGYTF. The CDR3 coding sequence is TGTGCCAGTAGTGGAGGTCCAGGGGGCGCGGTTGGCTACACCTTC.